Listed here are 4 T cell receptor beta chains from one sample, sequenced in a study of blood T cell repertoires in COVID-19. Profiling relied on immunoSEQ multiplex PCR, and the TCRdb table lists in-frame clones only, not all of them. The data contain some 78,000 clones, 84% of them singletons. The sequenced sample was peripheral blood. Receptors originate from a man aged 45 to 65 with acute or convalescent COVID-19.

DNA for the CDR3: TGTGCCAGCAGCTATCGGAACAGCCGTTCACCCCTCCACTTT. Its protein is CASSYRNSRSPLHF. The chain joins TRBV6-5 to TRBJ1-6; D is undetermined. This CDR3 is 14 amino acids long. V was clipped by 6 bases and J by 9 bases, with 15 bases between them. CDR1 MNHEY and CDR2 SVGAGI come from the germline V gene.

V and J are TRBV19 and TRBJ2-2, with 15 nucleotides matching TRBD2. V was clipped by 6 bases and J by 5 bases; unmatched bases: 7. The CDR3 length is 17 residues. From germline, CDR1 is LNHDA and CDR2 SQIVND (reference sequence). The CDR3 loop is CASSLGLAGGWTGELFF. The CDR3 DNA follows: TGTGCCAGTAGCCTGGGACTAGCGGGAGGTTGGACCGGGGAGCTGTTTTTT.

The chain uses TRBV28 and TRBJ2-7; TRBD1 matches at 8 bases. The V and J ends lost 6 bases and 1 base, in that order; junction bases with no gene match: 8. Germline V gene sequence: CDR1 MDHEN, CDR2 SYDVKM. The CDR3 sequence is 15 residues long. CDR3 amino acids: CASRLGQGPSYEQYF. In DNA form, the CDR3 reads TGTGCCAGCAGACTTGGACAGGGCCCTTCCTACGAGCAGTACTTC.

CDR3 sequence (DNA): TGCGCCAGCAGCTTTCCGGGACTAGCTCGGGAGCAGTACTTC. Protein: CASSFPGLAREQYF. The genes are TRBV5-1 and TRBJ2-7, with 9 bases that match TRBD2. CDR3 length equals 14 residues. CDR1 is SGHRS and CDR2 is YFSETQ in the germline V gene. V lost 2 bases and J lost 7; bases outside the gene matches: 7.